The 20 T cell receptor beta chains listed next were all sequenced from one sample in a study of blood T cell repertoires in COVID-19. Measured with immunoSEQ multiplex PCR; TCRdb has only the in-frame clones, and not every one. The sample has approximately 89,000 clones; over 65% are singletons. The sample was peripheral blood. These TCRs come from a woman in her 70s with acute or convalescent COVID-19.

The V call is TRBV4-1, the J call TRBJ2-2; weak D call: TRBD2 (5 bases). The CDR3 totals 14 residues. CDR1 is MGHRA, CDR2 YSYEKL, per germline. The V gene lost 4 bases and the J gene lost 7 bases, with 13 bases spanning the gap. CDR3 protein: CASSPRARDGELFF. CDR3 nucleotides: TGCGCCAGCAGCCCCAGAGCCCGGGACGGGGAGCTGTTTTTT.

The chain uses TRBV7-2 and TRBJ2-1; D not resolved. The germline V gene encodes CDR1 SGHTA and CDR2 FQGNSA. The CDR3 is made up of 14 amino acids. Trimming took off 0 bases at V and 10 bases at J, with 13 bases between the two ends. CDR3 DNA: TGTGCCAGCAGCTTAGCGTACACCGGGTTGGAGCAGTTCTTC. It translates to CASSLAYTGLEQFF.

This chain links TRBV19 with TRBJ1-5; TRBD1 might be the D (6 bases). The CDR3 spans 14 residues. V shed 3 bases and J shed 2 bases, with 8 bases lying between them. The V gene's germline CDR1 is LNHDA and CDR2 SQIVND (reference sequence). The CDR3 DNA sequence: TGTGCCAGTAGTATGCACAGGGGCAATCAGCCCCAGCATTTT. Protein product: CASSMHRGNQPQHF.

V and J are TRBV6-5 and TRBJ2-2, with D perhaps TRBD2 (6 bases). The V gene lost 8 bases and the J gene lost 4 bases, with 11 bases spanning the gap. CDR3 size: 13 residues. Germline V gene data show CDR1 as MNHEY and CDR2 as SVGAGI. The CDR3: CASHLGGTGELFF. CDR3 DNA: TGTGCCAGCCACTTGGGGGGCACCGGGGAGCTGTTTTTT.

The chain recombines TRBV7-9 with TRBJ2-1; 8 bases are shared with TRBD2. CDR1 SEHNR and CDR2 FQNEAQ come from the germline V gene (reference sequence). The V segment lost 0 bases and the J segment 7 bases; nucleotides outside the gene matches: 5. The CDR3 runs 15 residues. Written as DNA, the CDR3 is TGTGCCAGCAGCTTAGCGGGAGCGGGAGAAAATGAGCAGTTCTTC. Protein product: CASSLAGAGENEQFF.

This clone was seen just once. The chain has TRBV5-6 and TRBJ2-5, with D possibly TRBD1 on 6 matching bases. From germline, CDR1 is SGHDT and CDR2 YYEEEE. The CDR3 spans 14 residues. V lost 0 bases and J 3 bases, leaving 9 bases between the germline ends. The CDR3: CASSLGHREETQYF. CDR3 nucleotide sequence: TGTGCCAGCAGCTTGGGGCACAGGGAAGAGACCCAGTACTTC.

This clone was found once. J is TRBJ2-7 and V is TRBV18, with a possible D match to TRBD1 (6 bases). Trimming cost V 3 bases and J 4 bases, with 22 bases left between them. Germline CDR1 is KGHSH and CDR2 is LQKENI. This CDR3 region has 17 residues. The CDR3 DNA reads TGTGCCAGCTCACCGGAAGGACAGACTCTCCCCCGGTACGAGCAGTACGTC. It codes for CASSPEGQTLPRYEQYV.

The CDR3 bases are TGTGCCAGCAGCTTAGCCGGGACAGGGAGATTAGATTCACCCCTCCACTTT. Residues: CASSLAGTGRLDSPLHF. The chain is built from TRBV11-2 and TRBJ1-6; TRBD1 agrees at 9 bases. This CDR3 region has 17 residues. Trimming took 1 base from V and 8 from J; bases not matched to a gene: 9. CDR1 is SGHAT, CDR2 FQNNGV, per germline.

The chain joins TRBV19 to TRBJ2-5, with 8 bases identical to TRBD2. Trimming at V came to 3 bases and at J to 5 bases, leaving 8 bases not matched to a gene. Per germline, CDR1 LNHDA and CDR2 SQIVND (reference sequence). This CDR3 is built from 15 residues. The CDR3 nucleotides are TGTGCCAGTAGTATTGGTAGCGGGGCCCCGGAGACCCAGTACTTC. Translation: CASSIGSGAPETQYF. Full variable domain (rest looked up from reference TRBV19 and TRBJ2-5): DGGITQSPKYLFRKEGQNVTLSCEQNLNHDAMYWYRQDPGQGLRLIYYSQIVNDFQKGDIAEGYSVSREKKESFPLTVTSAQKNPTAFYLCASSIGSGAPETQYFGPGTRLLVL.

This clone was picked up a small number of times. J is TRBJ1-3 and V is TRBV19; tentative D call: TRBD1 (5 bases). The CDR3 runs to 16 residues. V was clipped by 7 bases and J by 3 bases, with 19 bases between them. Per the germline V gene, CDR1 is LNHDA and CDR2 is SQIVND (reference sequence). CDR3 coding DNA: TGTGCCAGTACGAGTATTCGTAAGGGGAATGGAAACACCATATATTTT. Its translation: CASTSIRKGNGNTIYF. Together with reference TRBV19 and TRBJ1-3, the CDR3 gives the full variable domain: DGGITQSPKYLFRKEGQNVTLSCEQNLNHDAMYWYRQDPGQGLRLIYYSQIVNDFQKGDIAEGYSVSREKKESFPLTVTSAQKNPTAFYLCASTSIRKGNGNTIYFGEGSWLTVV.

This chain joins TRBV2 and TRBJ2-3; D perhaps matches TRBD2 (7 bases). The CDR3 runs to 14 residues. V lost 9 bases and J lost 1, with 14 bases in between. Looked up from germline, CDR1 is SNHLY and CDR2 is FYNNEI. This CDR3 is CARGGGRGTDTQYF. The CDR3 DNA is TGTGCCAGAGGGGGGGGCCGGGGCACAGATACGCAGTATTTT. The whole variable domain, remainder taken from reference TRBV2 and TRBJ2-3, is EPEVTQTPSHQVTQMGQEVILRCVPISNHLYFYWYRQILGQKVEFLVSFYNNEISEKSEIFDDQFSVERPDGSNFTLKIRSTKLEDSAMYFCARGGGRGTDTQYFGPGTRLTVL.

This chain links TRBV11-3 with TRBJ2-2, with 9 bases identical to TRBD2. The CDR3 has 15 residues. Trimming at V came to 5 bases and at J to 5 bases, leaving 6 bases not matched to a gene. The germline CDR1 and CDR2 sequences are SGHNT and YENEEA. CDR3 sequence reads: CASSKAGGSTGELFF. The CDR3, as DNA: TGTGCCAGCAGCAAAGCGGGAGGCTCTACCGGGGAGCTGTTTTTT. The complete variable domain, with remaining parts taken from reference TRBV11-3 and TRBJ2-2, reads EAGVVQSPRYKIIEKKQPVAFWCNPISGHNTLYWYLQNLGQGPELLIRYENEEAVDDSQLPKDRFSAERLKGVDSTLKIQPAELGDSAVYLCASSKAGGSTGELFFGEGSRLTVL.

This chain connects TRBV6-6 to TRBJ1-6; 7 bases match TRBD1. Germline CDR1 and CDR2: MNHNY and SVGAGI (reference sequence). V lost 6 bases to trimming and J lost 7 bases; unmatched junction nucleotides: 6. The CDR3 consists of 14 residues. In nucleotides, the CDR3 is TGTGCCAGCAGGCTACAGGGGAACAATTCACCCCTCCACTTT. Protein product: CASRLQGNNSPLHF.

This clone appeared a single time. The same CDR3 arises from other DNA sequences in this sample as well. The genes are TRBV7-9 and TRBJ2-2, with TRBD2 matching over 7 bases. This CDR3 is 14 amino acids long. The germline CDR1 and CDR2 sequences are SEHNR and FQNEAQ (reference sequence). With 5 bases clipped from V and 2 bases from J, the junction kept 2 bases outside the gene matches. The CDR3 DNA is TGTGCCAGCAGCCCGGGACTAAACACCGGGGAGCTGTTTTTT. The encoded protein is CASSPGLNTGELFF.

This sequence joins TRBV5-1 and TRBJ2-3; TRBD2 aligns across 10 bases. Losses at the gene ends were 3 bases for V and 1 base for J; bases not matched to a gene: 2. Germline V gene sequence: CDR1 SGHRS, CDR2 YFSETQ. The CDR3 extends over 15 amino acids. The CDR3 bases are TGCGCCAGCAGCTACCTAGCGGGGGGCACAGATACGCAGTATTTT. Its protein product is CASSYLAGGTDTQYF.

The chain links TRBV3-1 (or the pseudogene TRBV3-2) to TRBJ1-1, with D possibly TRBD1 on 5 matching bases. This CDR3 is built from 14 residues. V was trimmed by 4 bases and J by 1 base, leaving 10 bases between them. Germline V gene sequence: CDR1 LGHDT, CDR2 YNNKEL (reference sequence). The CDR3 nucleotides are TGTGCCAGCAGCCGACAGACCGAGAACACTGAAGCTTTCTTT. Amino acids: CASSRQTENTEAFF.

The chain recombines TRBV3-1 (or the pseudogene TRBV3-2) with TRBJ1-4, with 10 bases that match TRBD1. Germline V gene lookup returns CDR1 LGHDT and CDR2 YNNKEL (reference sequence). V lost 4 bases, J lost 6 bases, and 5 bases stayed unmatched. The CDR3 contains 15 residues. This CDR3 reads CASSPRTGGDEKLFF. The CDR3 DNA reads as TGTGCCAGCAGCCCACGGACAGGGGGGGATGAAAAACTGTTTTTT.

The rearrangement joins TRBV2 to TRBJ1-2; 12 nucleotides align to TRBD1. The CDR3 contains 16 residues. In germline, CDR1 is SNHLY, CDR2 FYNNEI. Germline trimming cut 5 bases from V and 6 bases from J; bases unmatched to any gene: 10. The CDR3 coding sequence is TGTGCCAGCAGTTTGTTGCCGGGACAGGGGGCTGATGGCTACACCTTC. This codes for CASSLLPGQGADGYTF.

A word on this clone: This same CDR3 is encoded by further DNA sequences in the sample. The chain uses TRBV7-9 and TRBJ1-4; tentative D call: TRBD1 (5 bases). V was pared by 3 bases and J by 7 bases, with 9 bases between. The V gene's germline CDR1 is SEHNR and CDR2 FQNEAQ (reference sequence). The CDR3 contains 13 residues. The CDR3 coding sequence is TGTGCCAGCAGCTTTAGGGGCGGTGAAAAACTGTTTTTT. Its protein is CASSFRGGEKLFF.

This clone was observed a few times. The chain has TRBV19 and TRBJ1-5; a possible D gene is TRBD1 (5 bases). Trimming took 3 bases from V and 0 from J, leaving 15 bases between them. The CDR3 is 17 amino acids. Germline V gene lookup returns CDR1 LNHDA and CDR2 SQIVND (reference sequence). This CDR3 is CASSIVTAYYSNQPQHF. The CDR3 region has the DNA TGTGCCAGTAGTATTGTGACAGCCTATTATAGCAATCAGCCCCAGCATTTT.